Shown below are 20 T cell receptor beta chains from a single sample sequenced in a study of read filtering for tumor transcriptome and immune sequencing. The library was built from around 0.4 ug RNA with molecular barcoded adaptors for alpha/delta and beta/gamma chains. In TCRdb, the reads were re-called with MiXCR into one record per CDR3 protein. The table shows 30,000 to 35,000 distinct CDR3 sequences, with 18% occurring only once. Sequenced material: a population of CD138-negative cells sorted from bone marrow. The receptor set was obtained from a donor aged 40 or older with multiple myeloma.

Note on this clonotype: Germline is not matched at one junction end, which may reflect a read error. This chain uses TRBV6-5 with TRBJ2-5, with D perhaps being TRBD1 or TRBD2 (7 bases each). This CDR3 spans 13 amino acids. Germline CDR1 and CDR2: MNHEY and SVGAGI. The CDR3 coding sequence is TGTGCCAGTTATGTCAGGGGGGGAGAGACCCAGCACTTC. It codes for CASYVRGGETQHF.

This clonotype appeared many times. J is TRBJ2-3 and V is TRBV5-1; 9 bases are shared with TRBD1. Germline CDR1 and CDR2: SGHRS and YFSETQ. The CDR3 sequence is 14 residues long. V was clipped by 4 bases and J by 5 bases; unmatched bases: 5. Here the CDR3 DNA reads TGCGCCAGCAGCCCACGACAGGGGGTAGATACGCAGTATTTT. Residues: CASSPRQGVDTQYF.

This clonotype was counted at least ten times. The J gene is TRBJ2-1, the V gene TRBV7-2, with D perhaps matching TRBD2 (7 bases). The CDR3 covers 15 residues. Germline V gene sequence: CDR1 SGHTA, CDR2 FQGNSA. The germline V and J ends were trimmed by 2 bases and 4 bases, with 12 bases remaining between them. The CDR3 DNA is TGTGCCAGCAGCTTACGGGCGGGGGCGTACAATGAGCAGTTCTTC. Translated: CASSLRAGAYNEQFF.

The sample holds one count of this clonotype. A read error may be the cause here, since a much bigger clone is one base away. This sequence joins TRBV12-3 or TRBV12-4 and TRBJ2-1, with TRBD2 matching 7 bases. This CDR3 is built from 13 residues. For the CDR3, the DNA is TGTGCCAGCAGCTGGGACTGGGGGGGGGAGCAGCTCTTC. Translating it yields CASSWDWGGEQLF.

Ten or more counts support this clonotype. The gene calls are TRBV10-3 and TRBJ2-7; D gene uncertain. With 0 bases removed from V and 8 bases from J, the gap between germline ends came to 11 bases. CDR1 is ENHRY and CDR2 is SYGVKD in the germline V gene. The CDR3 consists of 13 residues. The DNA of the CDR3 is TGTGCCATCAGTGAGTCGAAGGTTTACCAGCAGTACTTC. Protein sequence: CAISESKVYQQYF.

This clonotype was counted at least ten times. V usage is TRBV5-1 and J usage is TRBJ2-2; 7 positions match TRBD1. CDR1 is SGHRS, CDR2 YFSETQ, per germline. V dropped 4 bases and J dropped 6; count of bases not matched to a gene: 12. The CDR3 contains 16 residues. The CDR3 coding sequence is TGCGCCAGCAGCACTCAAACAGGGGTTTTTCCCGGGGAGCTGTTTTTT. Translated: CASSTQTGVFPGELFF.

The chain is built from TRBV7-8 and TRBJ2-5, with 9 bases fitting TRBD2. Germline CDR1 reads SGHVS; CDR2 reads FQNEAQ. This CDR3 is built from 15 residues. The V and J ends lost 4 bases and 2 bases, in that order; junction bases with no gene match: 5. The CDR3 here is CASSSLAGIQETQYF. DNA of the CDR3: TGTGCCAGCAGCTCCCTAGCGGGAATTCAAGAGACCCAGTACTTC.

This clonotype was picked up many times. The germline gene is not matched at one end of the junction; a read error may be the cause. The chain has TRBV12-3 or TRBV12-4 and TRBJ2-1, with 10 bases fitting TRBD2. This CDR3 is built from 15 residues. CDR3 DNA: TGTGCCAGCAGTGCCCCGGGACTAGCGAACAATGAGCAGTCCTTC. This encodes CASSAPGLANNEQSF.

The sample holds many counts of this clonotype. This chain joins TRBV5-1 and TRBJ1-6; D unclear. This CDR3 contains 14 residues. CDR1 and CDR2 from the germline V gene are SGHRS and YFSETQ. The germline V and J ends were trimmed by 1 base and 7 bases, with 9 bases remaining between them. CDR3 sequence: CASSLNSENSPLHF. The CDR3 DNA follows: TGCGCCAGCAGCTTGAACAGCGAAAATTCACCCCTCCACTTT.

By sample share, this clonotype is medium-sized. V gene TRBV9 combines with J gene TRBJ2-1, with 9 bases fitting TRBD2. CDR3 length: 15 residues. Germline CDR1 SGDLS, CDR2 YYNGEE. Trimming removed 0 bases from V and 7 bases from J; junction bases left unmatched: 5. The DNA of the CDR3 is TGTGCCAGCAGCGTAGGAGGTAGCGGGAGTAATGAGCAGTTCTTC. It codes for CASSVGGSGSNEQFF. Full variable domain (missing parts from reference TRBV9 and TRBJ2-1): DSGVTQTPKHLITATGQRVTLRCSPRSGDLSVYWYQQSLDQGLQFLIQYYNGEERAKGNILERFSAQQFPDLHSELNLSSLELGDSALYFCASSVGGSGSNEQFFGPGTRLTVL.

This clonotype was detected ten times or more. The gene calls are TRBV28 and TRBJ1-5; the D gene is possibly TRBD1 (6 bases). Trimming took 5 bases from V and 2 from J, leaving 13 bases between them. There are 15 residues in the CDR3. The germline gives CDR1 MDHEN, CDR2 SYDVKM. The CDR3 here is CASSPTGMGNQPQHF. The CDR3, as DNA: TGTGCCAGCAGTCCAACAGGGATGGGCAATCAGCCCCAGCATTTT.

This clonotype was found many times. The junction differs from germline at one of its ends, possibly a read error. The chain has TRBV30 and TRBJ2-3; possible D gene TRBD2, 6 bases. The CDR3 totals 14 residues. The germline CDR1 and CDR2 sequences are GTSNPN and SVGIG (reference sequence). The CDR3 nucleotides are TGTGCCCGGAGGGGCGGGCATAGCACAGATACGCAGTATTTT. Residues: CARRGGHSTDTQYF.

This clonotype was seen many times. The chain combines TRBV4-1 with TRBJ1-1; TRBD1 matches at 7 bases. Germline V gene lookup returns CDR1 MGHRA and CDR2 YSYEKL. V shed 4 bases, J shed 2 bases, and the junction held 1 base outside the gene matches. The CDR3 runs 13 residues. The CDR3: CASSRTGNTEAFF. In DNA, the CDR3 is TGCGCCAGCAGCCGGACAGGTAACACTGAAGCTTTCTTT.

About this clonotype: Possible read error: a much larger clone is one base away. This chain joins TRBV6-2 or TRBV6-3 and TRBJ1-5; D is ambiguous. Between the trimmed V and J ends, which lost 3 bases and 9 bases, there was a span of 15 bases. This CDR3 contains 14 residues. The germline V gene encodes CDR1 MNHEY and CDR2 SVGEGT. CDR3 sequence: CASSYAGKVPPQHF. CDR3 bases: TGTGCCAGCAGTTATGCGGGGAAGGTTCCGCCCCAGCATTTT.

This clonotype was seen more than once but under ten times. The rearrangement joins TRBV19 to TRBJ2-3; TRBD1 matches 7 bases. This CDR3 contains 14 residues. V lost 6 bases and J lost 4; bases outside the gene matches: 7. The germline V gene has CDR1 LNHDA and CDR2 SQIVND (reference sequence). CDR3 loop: CASRPEGASDTQYF. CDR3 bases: TGTGCCAGTAGGCCTGAGGGGGCCTCAGATACGCAGTATTTT.

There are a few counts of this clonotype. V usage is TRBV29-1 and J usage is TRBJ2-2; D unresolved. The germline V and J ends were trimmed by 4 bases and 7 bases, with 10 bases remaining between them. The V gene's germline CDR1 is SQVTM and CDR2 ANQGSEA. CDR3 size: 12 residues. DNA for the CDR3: TGCAGCGTTGCTAATGAAGGCGGGGAGCTGTTTTTT. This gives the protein CSVANEGGELFF.

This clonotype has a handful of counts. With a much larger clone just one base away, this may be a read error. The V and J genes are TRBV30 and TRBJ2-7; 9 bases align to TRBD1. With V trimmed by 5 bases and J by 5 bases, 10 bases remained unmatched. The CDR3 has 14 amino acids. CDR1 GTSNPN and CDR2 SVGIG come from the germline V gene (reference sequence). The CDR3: CAWDRDRDLHEQYF. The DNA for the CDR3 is TGTGCCTGGGACCGGGACAGGGATCTCCACGAGCAGTACTTC.

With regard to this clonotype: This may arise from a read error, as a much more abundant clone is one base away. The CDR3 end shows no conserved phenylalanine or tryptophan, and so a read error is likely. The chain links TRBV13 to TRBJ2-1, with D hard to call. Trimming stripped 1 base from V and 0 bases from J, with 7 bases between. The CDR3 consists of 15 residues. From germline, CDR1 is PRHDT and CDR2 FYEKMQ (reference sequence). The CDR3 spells CASSLEGSSYNEQFL. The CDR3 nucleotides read TGTGCCAGCAGCTTAGAGGGCAGCTCCTACAATGAGCAGTTCCTC.

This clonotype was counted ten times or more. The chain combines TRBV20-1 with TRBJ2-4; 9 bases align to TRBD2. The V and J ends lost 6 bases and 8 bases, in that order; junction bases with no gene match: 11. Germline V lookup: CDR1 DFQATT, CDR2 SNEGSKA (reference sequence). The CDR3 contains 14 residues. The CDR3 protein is CSAILSGSLDIQYF. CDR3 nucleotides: TGCAGTGCCATCCTTAGCGGGAGTTTGGACATTCAGTACTTC.

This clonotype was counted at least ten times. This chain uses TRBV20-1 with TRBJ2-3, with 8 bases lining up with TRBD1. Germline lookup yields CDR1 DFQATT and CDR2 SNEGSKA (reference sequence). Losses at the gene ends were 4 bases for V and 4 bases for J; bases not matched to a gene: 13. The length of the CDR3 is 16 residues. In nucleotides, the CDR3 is TGCAGTGCTACGAGTAGAGGACAGGGCCGCGCAGATACGCAGTATTTT. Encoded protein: CSATSRGQGRADTQYF.